This T cell receptor beta chain was found in a study of radiation and T cells in renal cell carcinoma. Clones were sequenced by immunoSEQ multiplex PCR, and TCRdb holds only the in-frame ones, with some missing. The table shows some 7,400 clones, with approximately 65% occurring only once. Treatment defined: treatment-naive control, cytoreductive nephrectomy. Control tumor donors were several females and roughly ten males, median age approximately 58 years. Material: tumor tissue, obtained from a patient whose treatment was nephrectomy without radiotherapy. This TCR was sampled from a woman aged 70-85 years with renal cell carcinoma.

The CDR3 DNA reads as TGTGCCAGCAGCCCGGTTAAGTCTGGGGCCAACGTCCTGACTTTC. It encodes CASSPVKSGANVLTF. V is TRBV2 and J is TRBJ2-6, with D unclear. The length of the CDR3 is 15 residues. Between the trimmed V and J ends, which lost 6 bases and 1 base, there was a span of 10 bases. Germline CDR1 reads SNHLY; CDR2 reads FYNNEI. The variable domain in full, with the rest retrieved from reference TRBV2 and TRBJ2-6, is EPEVTQTPSHQVTQMGQEVILRCVPISNHLYFYWYRQILGQKVEFLVSFYNNEISEKSEIFDDQFSVERPDGSNFTLKIRSTKLEDSAMYFCASSPVKSGANVLTFGAGSRLTVL.